The clone carrying this TCR beta chain showed up just a few times. The antigen is undetermined. These data originate in a study of T cell repertoires in cytomegalovirus infection. J was trimmed by 2 bases and V by 7 bases; bases with no gene match: 6. The germline gives CDR1 SEHNR, CDR2 FQNEAQ (reference sequence). CDR3 length: 14 residues. One entry per CDR3 protein, called by TCRdb with MiXCR from the reads. The sample records 900,000 to 950,000 distinct CDR3 sequences, roughly 31% being singletons. The source material was cultured CD8+ T cells from PBMCs, sampled from culture after CMV antigen stimulation. This clonotype originated in a human donor in good health (CMV status not recorded). Some clones in this sample may be carry-over from other donors' samples. The J gene is TRBJ2-3, the V gene TRBV7-9, with 7 bases aligning to TRBD2. The CDR3 protein is CASKPAGVTDTQYF. The CDR3 DNA reads TGTGCCAGCAAGCCCGCGGGGGTCACAGATACGCAGTATTTT.